This T cell receptor (beta chain) was sequenced during a study of neurological immune-mediated disorders. Time point of the sample: longitudinal time-point 3. Using its own MiXCR run on the 5' RACE reads, TCRdb lists one record per CDR3 protein. This sample yields fewer than 55,000 distinct CDR3 sequences, of which 12% are seen a single time; about 10% belongs to the top ten. This clonotype has at least ten counts. V was trimmed by 5 bases and J by 3 bases, leaving 7 bases between them. Germline V CDR1 and CDR2: SGHAT, FQNNGV. This CDR3 has 13 residues. This receptor was obtained from a male donor with HTLV-1-associated myelopathy (HAM/TSP). Sequencing was carried out using PBMCs. The J gene is TRBJ2-2, the V gene TRBV11-2; D gene unclear. The DNA for the CDR3 is TGTGCCAGCAGCCAGAAGTACACCGGGGAGCTGTTTTTT. Translating it yields CASSQKYTGELFF.